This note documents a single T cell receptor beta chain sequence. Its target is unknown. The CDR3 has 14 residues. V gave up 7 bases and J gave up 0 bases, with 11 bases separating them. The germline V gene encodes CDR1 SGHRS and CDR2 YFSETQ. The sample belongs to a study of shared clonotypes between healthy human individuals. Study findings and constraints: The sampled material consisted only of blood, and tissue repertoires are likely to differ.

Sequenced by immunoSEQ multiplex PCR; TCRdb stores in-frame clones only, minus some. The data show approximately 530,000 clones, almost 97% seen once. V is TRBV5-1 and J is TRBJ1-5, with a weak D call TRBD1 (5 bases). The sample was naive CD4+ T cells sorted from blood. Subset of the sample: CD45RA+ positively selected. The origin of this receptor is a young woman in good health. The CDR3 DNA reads TGCGCCAGCGCGTGGGGCCCTAGCAATCAGCCCCAGCATTTT. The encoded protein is CASAWGPSNQPQHF. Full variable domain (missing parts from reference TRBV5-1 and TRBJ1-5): KAGVTQTPRYLIKTRGQQVTLSCSPISGHRSVSWYQQTPGQGLQFLFEYFSETQRNKGNFPGRFSGRQFSNSRSEMNVSTLELGDSALYLCASAWGPSNQPQHFGDGTRLSIL.